These 25 T cell receptor beta chains were sequenced from one sample in a study of T cells in women clearing cervical HPV infection. The repertoire was sequenced with immunoSEQ multiplex PCR; TCRdb's copy has only in-frame clones and lacks some. Here the sample table reports tens of thousands of clones. Sequencing was carried out using blood buffy coat. The receptors originated from a woman aged 18-70 years with a cervical HPV16 infection that either progressed to CIN3+ or cleared (not recorded which).

Comments on this clone: Sequencing ends 3 residues short of the CDR3 end; the germline J gene provides the rest. The chain links TRBV13 to TRBJ2-3, with 14 positions matching TRBD2. There are 20 residues in the CDR3. The trim removed 5 bases at V and 2 bases at J, leaving 15 bases unmatched. The V gene's germline CDR1 is PRHDT and CDR2 FYEKMQ (reference sequence). Incomplete CDR3 DNA: TGTGCCAGCAGCCCCCACCCGGGACTAGCGGGGGTCCCACACACAGATACG. This gives the protein CASSPHPGLAGVPHTDT. The CDR3, in full, reads CASSPHPGLAGVPHTDTQYF.

Note on this clone: The read gets to within 3 residues of the CDR3 end, and the germline J gene fills in the rest. V usage is TRBV5-1 and J usage is TRBJ2-3; TRBD1 aligns across 11 bases. Germline V lookup: CDR1 SGHRS, CDR2 YFSETQ. With 2 bases clipped from V and 4 bases from J, the junction kept 6 bases outside the gene matches. The CDR3 has 16 amino acids. Partial CDR3 DNA: TGCGCCAGCAGCTTCGGACAGGGGGCGCTTGCAGATACG. Protein sequence: CASSFGQGALADT. The entire CDR3 protein is CASSFGQGALADTQYF.

Remarks on this clone: The CDR3 end is not reached by the read, which stops 3 residues before it; the germline J gene fills it in. The chain uses TRBV9 and TRBJ2-1, with 7 bases that match TRBD2. The CDR3 runs 15 residues. The germline gives CDR1 SGDLS, CDR2 YYNGEE. The V gene end was trimmed by 4 bases and the J gene end by 2 bases; junction bases not matched to a gene: 6. CDR3 DNA (partial): TGTGCCAGCAGCCCATCGGGGACTACCTACAATGAG. Translating it yields CASSPSGTTYNE. The entire CDR3 protein reads CASSPSGTTYNEQFF.

Comment on this clone: Read coverage stops 3 residues before the CDR3 terminus; the germline J gene supplies the remainder. The chain is built from TRBV7-9 and TRBJ2-1, with 9 bases lining up with TRBD1. This CDR3 is 14 amino acids long. The V gene end was trimmed by 5 bases and the J gene end by 8 bases; junction bases not matched to a gene: 7. Per germline, CDR1 SEHNR and CDR2 FQNEAQ (reference sequence). This CDR3 reads CASSRDRDSDEQFF. The part of the CDR3 DNA that was read is TGTGCCAGCAGCAGGGACAGGGACAGCGATGAG.

The CDR3 protein is CSASPPDRNTEAFF. CDR3 DNA, as far as it was read: TGCAGTGCTAGTCCCCCCGACAGGAACACTGAA. V usage is TRBV20-1 and J usage is TRBJ1-1, with D possibly TRBD1 on 5 matching bases. The read terminates 3 residues before the CDR3 end, so the remaining end is supplied by the germline J gene. Germline lookup yields CDR1 DFQATT and CDR2 SNEGSKA (reference sequence). V was shortened by 3 bases and J by 1 base, with 12 bases between the two germline ends. This CDR3 spans 14 amino acids.

Concerning this clone itself: The observed sequence ends 3 residues before the CDR3 terminus, with the missing tail filled in from the germline J gene. The chain joins TRBV6-2 or TRBV6-3 to TRBJ2-5; 8 bases match TRBD2. CDR1 MNHEY and CDR2 SVGEGT come from the germline V gene. This CDR3 contains 15 residues. V was clipped by 1 base and J by 2 bases; unmatched bases: 3. This CDR3 reads CASSYYAGGQETQYF. The CDR3 bases that were read are TGTGCCAGCAGTTACTATGCGGGGGGACAAGAGACC.

About this clone: The missing CDR3 end, 3 residues past where the read stops, is filled in from the germline J gene. This chain joins TRBV11-3 and TRBJ1-4, with D perhaps matching TRBD1 (5 bases). Germline V lookup: CDR1 SGHNT, CDR2 YENEEA. The CDR3 contains 15 residues. Trimming removed 6 bases from V and 4 bases from J, with 15 bases in between. The CDR3 protein is CASRPTGLRNEKLFF. The CDR3 bases that were read are TGTGCCAGCAGGCCTACGGGACTGCGTAATGAAAAA.

Worth noting for this clone: The read is 3 residues too short to cover the CDR3 end, so that end is filled in from the germline J gene. The chain combines TRBV20-1 with TRBJ2-2, with 13 bases matching TRBD2. J gave up 5 bases and V 6 bases, and 6 bases lay outside the gene matches. The CDR3 is 15 residues long. Germline V gives CDR1 DFQATT, CDR2 SNEGSKA (reference sequence). The CDR3 bases that were read are TGCAGTGCGACCCCGACTAGCGGGGGGACCGGGGAG. It yields the protein CSATPTSGGTGE. The entire CDR3 sequence reads CSATPTSGGTGELFF.

Incomplete CDR3 DNA: TGTGCCAGCAGCCCCCCAAGGGGGGGTAATCAGCCC. Translated, it gives CASSPPRGGNQP. The CDR3 as a whole reads CASSPPRGGNQPQHF. This chain connects TRBV2 to TRBJ1-5; tentative D call: TRBD1 (6 bases). The read ends 3 residues before the CDR3 terminus; that terminus is restored from the germline J gene. V lost 6 bases and J 4 bases, leaving 16 bases between the germline ends. This CDR3 has 15 residues. The germline V gene has CDR1 SNHLY and CDR2 FYNNEI.

Comment on this clone: The read falls 3 residues short of the CDR3 end, and the missing part is taken from the germline J gene. The chain is built from TRBV10-1 and TRBJ1-1, with 9 nucleotides matching TRBD1. The CDR3 sequence is 16 residues long. Trimming took 5 bases from V and 6 from J; bases not matched to a gene: 13. Germline lookup yields CDR1 WNHNN and CDR2 SYGVQD (reference sequence). The sequenced CDR3 bases are TGCGCCAGCAGTAGTAAGGACAGGGGTTTGGAATCTGAA. It codes for CASSSKDRGLESE. The CDR3 in full is CASSSKDRGLESEAFF.

To note about this clone: With the read ending 3 residues before the CDR3 end, the germline J gene is used to fill in that end. V usage is TRBV19 and J usage is TRBJ2-1; the D gene is possibly TRBD1 (5 bases). V shed 5 bases and J shed 0 bases, with 14 bases lying between them. This CDR3 has 16 residues. CDR1 LNHDA and CDR2 SQIVND come from the germline V gene (reference sequence). The part of the CDR3 DNA that was read is TGTGCCAGTAGTTGGACATTCCTGAGCTCCTACAATGAG. Amino acids: CASSWTFLSSYNE. The CDR3 as a whole reads CASSWTFLSSYNEQFF.

Details on this clone: The CDR3 is cut off 3 residues early in the read; its end comes from the germline J gene. The chain links TRBV4-1 to TRBJ2-7; a weak D match, TRBD2 (6 bases). The CDR3 runs to 16 residues. V was clipped by 0 bases and J by 0 bases, with 12 bases between them. Germline values: CDR1 MGHRA, CDR2 YSYEKL. CDR3 DNA (partial): TGCGCCAGCAGCCAAGAATCGGGACTCCTCTCCTACGAG. It codes for CASSQESGLLSYE. The full CDR3 reads CASSQESGLLSYEQYF.

A note on this clone: The CDR3 is cut off 3 residues early in the read; its end comes from the germline J gene. This chain joins TRBV12-3 or TRBV12-4 and TRBJ2-2; perhaps TRBD1 as D (6 bases). Trimming cost V 6 bases and J 0 bases, with 14 bases left between them. The CDR3 is made up of 16 amino acids. CDR3 DNA (partial): TGTGCCAGCAGACTCCCGGGACAATCGAACACCGGGGAG. As protein: CASRLPGQSNTGE. In full, the CDR3 is CASRLPGQSNTGELFF.

Of note for this clone: Read coverage stops 3 residues before the CDR3 terminus; the germline J gene supplies the remainder. The gene calls are TRBV29-1 and TRBJ1-1; TRBD1 matches 8 bases. Looked up from germline, CDR1 is SQVTM and CDR2 is ANQGSEA. This CDR3 comprises 14 residues. V was clipped by 4 bases and J by 0 bases; unmatched bases: 4. The CDR3 DNA, read in part, is TGCAGCGTTGTCAGACAGGGGTTGAACACTGAA. Its protein is CSVVRQGLNTE. The CDR3 as a whole reads CSVVRQGLNTEAFF.

Notes on this clone: The read stops 3 residues short of the end of the CDR3; the missing end is completed from the germline J gene. The chain joins TRBV5-1 to TRBJ1-5; the D is unclear. Germline assignment: CDR1 SGHRS and CDR2 YFSETQ. The V end lost 6 bases, the J end lost 4 bases, and 5 bases lay between the germline ends. There are 11 residues in the CDR3. CDR3 DNA (partial): TGCGCCAGCAAATCTAATCAGCCC. Residues: CASKSNQP. From start to end, the CDR3 is CASKSNQPQHF.

About this clone: The CDR3 end is not reached by the read, which stops 3 residues before it; the germline J gene fills it in. The V gene is TRBV4-2, the J gene TRBJ2-5; D possibly corresponds to TRBD2 (5 bases). The CDR3 spans 15 residues. Trimming left V 2 bases short and J 1 base short, with 11 bases between. Per germline, CDR1 LGHNA and CDR2 YNFKEQ. The DNA read from the CDR3 is TGTGCCAGCAGCCAACTCGGGGAGTCCCAAGAGACC. The encoded protein is CASSQLGESQET. The full CDR3 is CASSQLGESQETQYF.

As concerns this clone: The DNA ends 3 residues before the CDR3 does, and the rest of the CDR3 is filled in from the germline J gene. The J gene is TRBJ1-1, the V gene TRBV2; maybe TRBD1 (5 bases). The CDR3 has 12 residues. Germline V gene data show CDR1 as SNHLY and CDR2 as FYNNEI. V shed 7 bases and J shed 0 bases, with 6 bases lying between them. The CDR3 sequence is CASNRMNTEAFF. CDR3 DNA, as far as it was read: TGTGCCAGCAACAGGATGAACACTGAA.

Turning to this clone: With the read ending 3 residues before the CDR3 end, the germline J gene is used to fill in that end. The chain has TRBV5-1 and TRBJ2-3; D is possibly TRBD2 (6 bases). Germline CDR1 and CDR2: SGHRS and YFSETQ. V lost 4 bases and J 2 bases, leaving 11 bases between the germline ends. This CDR3 spans 14 amino acids. Incomplete CDR3 DNA: TGCGCCAGCAGCGGGGGGAATCCCACAGATACG. Amino acids: CASSGGNPTDT. In full, the CDR3 is CASSGGNPTDTQYF.

On this clone itself: The sequenced fragment ends 3 residues before the CDR3 boundary, so the rest is inferred from the germline J gene. V gene TRBV6-1 combines with J gene TRBJ2-3; 14 nucleotides line up with TRBD2. The V segment lost 3 bases and the J segment 2 bases; nucleotides outside the gene matches: 1. This CDR3 is 16 amino acids long. Germline-derived CDR1 and CDR2 are MNHNS and SASEGT. CDR3 bases read: TGTGCCAGCAGTGAGACTAGCGGGGGGGCCACAGATACG. Translated, it gives CASSETSGGATDT. In full, the CDR3 is CASSETSGGATDTQYF.

About this clone: The read ends 3 residues early relative to the CDR3; the germline J gene fills the gap. The V and J genes are TRBV13 and TRBJ2-5; TRBD2 aligns across 9 bases. Per the germline V gene, CDR1 is PRHDT and CDR2 is FYEKMQ (reference sequence). The CDR3 consists of 15 residues. Unmatched junction bases numbered 7, after V lost 3 bases and J lost 5 bases. The CDR3 sequence: CASSFLAGGAETQYF. The part of the CDR3 DNA that was read is TGTGCCAGCAGCTTTTTGGCGGGGGGGGCGGAGACC.

As concerns this clone: The sequenced fragment ends 3 residues before the CDR3 boundary, so the rest is inferred from the germline J gene. V gene TRBV6-4 combines with J gene TRBJ2-1; 11 bases are a match to TRBD1. Looked up from germline, CDR1 is MRHNA and CDR2 is SNTAGT. Germline trimming cut 6 bases from V and 8 bases from J; bases unmatched to any gene: 9. The CDR3 has 15 amino acids. CDR3: CASSLRTGGPDEQFF. CDR3 DNA, as far as it was read: TGTGCCAGCAGCCTACGGACAGGGGGCCCAGATGAG.

Regarding this clone: The sequence runs out 3 residues before the end of the CDR3; the remainder is reconstructed from the germline J gene. J is TRBJ1-4 and V is TRBV20-1; 9 nucleotides align to TRBD1. Germline V gives CDR1 DFQATT, CDR2 SNEGSKA (reference sequence). The V gene end was trimmed by 0 bases and the J gene end by 7 bases; junction bases not matched to a gene: 9. The CDR3 runs to 16 residues. The CDR3 is CSARDFGTGNGEKLFF. CDR3 DNA (partial): TGCAGTGCTAGAGATTTCGGGACAGGGAACGGTGAAAAA.

Notes on this clone: The read terminates 3 residues ahead of where the CDR3 ends, so the germline J gene completes it. This chain links TRBV7-8 with TRBJ2-7; 10 bases are shared with TRBD1. Germline CDR1 reads SGHVS; CDR2 reads FQNEAQ. The CDR3 contains 17 residues. Trimming at V came to 2 bases and at J to 0 bases, leaving 7 bases not matched to a gene. Partial CDR3 DNA: TGTGCCAGCAGCTTAAATTTGTGGGACAGGGGCTCCTACGAG. Amino acids: CASSLNLWDRGSYE. In full, the CDR3 reads CASSLNLWDRGSYEQYF.

As concerns this clone: Read data end 3 residues before the CDR3 end; the end is taken from the germline J gene. V gene TRBV5-5 combines with J gene TRBJ2-5; D tentatively fits TRBD1 or TRBD2 (6 bases each). Germline V gene lookup returns CDR1 SGHKS and CDR2 YYEKEE (reference sequence). Trimming took off 0 bases at V and 5 bases at J, with 14 bases between the two ends. This CDR3 has 15 residues. CDR3 in amino acids: CASSLEQGGRETQYF. The covered CDR3 bases are TGTGCCAGCAGCTTGGAACAGGGAGGTCGGGAGACC.

A word on this clone: The read halts 3 residues ahead of the CDR3 end, with the missing end drawn from the germline J gene. The chain carries TRBV20-1 and TRBJ2-5, with D possibly matching TRBD1 (6 bases). V was cut by 3 bases and J by 5 bases, with 13 bases left in between. The CDR3 totals 13 residues. The germline CDR1 and CDR2 sequences are DFQATT and SNEGSKA (reference sequence). The CDR3 spells CSASQGLYETQYF. CDR3 bases read: TGCAGTGCTAGTCAGGGGCTATACGAGACC.